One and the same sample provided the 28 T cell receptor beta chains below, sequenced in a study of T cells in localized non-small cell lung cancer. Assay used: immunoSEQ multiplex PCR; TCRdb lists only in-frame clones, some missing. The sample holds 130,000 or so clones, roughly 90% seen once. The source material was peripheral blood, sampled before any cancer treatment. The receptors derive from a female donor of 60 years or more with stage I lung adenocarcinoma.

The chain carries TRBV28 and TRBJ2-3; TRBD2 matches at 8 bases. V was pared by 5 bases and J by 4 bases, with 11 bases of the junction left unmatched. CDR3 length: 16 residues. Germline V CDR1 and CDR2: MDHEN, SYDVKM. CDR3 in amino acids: CASSPGSGSAADTQYF. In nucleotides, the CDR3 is TGTGCCAGCAGTCCGGGGAGCGGGAGTGCCGCAGATACGCAGTATTTT.

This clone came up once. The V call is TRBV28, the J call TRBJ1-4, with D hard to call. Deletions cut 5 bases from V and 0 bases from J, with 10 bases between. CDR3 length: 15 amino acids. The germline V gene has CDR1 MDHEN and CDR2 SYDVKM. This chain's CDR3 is CASSIRQATNEKLFF. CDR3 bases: TGTGCCAGCAGTATCAGACAAGCAACTAATGAAAAACTGTTTTTT.

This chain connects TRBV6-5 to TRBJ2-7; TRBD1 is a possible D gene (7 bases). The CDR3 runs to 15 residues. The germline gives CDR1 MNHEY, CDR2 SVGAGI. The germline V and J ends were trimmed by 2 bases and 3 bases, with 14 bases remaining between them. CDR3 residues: CASSYAGQLFYEQYF. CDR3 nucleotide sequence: TGTGCCAGCAGTTACGCGGGACAGCTATTCTACGAGCAGTACTTC.

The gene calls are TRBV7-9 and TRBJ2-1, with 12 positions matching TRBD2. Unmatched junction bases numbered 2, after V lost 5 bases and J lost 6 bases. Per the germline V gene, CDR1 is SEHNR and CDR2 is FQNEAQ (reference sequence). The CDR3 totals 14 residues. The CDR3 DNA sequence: TGTGCCAGCAGCGCGGGACTAGCGGGCAATGAGCAGTTCTTC. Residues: CASSAGLAGNEQFF.

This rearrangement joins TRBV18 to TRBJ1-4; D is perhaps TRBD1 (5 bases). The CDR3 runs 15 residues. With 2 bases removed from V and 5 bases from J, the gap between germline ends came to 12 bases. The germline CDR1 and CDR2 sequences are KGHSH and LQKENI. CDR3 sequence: CASSPEGTKNEKLFF. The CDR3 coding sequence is TGTGCCAGCTCACCAGAAGGGACCAAGAATGAAAAACTGTTTTTT.

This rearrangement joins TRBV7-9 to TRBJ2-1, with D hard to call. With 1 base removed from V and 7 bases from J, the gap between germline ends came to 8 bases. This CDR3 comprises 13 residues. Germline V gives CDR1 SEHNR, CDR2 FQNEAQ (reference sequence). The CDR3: CASSLEVGNEQFF. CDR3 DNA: TGTGCCAGCAGCTTAGAGGTTGGGAATGAGCAGTTCTTC.

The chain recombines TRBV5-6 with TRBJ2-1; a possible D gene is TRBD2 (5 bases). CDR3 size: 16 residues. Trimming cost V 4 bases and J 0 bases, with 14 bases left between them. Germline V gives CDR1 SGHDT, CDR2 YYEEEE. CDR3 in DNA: TGTGCCAGCAGCCTGTATGTGGGGAGCTCCTACAATGAGCAGTTCTTC. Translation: CASSLYVGSSYNEQFF.

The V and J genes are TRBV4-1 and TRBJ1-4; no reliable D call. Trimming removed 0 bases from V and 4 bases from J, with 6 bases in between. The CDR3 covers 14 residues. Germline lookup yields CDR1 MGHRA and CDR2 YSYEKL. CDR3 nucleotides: TGCGCCAGCAGCCAAGATCCCTTTAATGAAAAACTGTTTTTT. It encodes CASSQDPFNEKLFF.

The CDR3 sequence: CATGGDYGYTF. DNA for the CDR3: TGTGCCACGGGAGGTGACTATGGCTACACCTTC. The chain has TRBV6-5 and TRBJ1-2; D gene uncertain. Germline loops: CDR1 MNHEY, CDR2 SVGAGI. This CDR3 region has 11 residues. V was shortened by 10 bases and J by 3 bases, with 9 bases between the two germline ends.

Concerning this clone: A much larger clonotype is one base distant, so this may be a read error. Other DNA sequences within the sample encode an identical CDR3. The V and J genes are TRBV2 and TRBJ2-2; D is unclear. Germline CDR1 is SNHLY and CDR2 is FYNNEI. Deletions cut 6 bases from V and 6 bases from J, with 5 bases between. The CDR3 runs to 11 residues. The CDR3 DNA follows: TGTGCCAGCAGCCCACCCGGGGAGCTGTTTTTT. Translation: CASSPPGELFF.

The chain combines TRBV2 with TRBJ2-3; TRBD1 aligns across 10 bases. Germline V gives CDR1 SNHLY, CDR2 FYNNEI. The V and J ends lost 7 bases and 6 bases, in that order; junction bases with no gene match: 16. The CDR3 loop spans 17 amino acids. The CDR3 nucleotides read TGTGCCAGCAAAGGACTTTATGGACAGGGGGTAGACGATACGCAGTATTTT. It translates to CASKGLYGQGVDDTQYF.

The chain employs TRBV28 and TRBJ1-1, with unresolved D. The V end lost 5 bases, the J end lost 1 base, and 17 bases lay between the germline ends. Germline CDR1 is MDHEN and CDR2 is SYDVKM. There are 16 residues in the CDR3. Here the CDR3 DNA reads TGTGCCAGCAGTCCGAGACACAGCTTAAAGAACACTGAAGCTTTCTTT. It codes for CASSPRHSLKNTEAFF.

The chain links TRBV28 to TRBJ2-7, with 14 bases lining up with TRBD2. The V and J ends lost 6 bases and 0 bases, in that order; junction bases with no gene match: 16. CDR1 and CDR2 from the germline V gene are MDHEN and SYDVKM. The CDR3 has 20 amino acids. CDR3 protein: CASSSIPGLAGVGFSYEQYF. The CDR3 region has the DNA TGTGCCAGCAGCTCCATTCCGGGACTAGCGGGAGTAGGTTTCTCCTACGAGCAGTACTTC.

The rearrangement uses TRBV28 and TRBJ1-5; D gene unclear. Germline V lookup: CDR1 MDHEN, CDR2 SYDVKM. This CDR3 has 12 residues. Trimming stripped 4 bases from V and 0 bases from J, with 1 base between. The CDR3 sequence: CASSYSNQPQHF. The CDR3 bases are TGTGCCAGCAGTTATAGCAATCAGCCCCAGCATTTT.

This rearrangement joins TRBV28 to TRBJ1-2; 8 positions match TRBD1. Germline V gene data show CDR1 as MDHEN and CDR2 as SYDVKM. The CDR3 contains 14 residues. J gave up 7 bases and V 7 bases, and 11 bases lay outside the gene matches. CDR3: CASTILTGGGGYTF. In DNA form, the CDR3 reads TGTGCCAGCACCATACTCACAGGGGGGGGTGGCTACACCTTC.

DNA for the CDR3: TGTGCCAGCTCACCGGACAATGAGCAGTTCTTC. This gives the protein CASSPDNEQFF. The chain recombines TRBV18 with TRBJ2-1; D is unclear. Trimming cost V 3 bases and J 5 bases, with 2 bases left between them. Germline CDR1 is KGHSH and CDR2 is LQKENI. The CDR3 is 11 amino acids. Looking up the rest from reference TRBV18 and TRBJ2-1 gives the full variable domain: NAGVMQNPRHLVRRRGQEARLRCSPMKGHSHVYWYRQLPEEGLKFMVYLQKENIIDESGMPKERFSAEFPKEGPSILRIQQVVRGDSAAYFCASSPDNEQFFGPGTRLTVL.

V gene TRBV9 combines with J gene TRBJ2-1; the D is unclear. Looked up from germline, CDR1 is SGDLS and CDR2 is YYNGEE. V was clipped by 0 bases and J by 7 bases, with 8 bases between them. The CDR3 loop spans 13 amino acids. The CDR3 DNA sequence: TGTGCCAGCAGCGTAGTCGGGCTTAATGAGCAGTTCTTC. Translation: CASSVVGLNEQFF.

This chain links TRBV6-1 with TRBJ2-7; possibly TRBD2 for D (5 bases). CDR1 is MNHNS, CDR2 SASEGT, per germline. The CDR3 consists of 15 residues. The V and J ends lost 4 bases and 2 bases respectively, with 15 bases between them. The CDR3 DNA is TGTGCCAGCAGTGTTTCCCCTCGGGGAACCTACGAGCAGTACTTC. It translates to CASSVSPRGTYEQYF.

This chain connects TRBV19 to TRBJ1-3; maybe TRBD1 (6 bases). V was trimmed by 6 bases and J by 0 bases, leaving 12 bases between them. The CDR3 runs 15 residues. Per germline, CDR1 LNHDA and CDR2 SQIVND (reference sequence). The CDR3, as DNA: TGTGCCAGTAGCAGGGGCGGCTTCTCTGGAAACACCATATATTTT. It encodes CASSRGGFSGNTIYF.

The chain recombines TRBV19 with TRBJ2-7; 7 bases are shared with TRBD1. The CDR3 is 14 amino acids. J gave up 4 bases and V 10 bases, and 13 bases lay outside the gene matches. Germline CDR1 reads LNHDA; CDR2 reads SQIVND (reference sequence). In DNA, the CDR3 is TGTGCCAATCCACCTCGGGACAGACCTTACGAGCAGTACTTC. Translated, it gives CANPPRDRPYEQYF.

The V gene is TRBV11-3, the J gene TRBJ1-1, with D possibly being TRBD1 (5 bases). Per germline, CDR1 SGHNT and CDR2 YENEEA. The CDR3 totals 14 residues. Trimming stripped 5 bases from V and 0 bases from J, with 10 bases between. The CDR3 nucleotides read TGTGCCAGCAGCCGAGGGGTCCTGAACACTGAAGCTTTCTTT. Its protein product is CASSRGVLNTEAFF.

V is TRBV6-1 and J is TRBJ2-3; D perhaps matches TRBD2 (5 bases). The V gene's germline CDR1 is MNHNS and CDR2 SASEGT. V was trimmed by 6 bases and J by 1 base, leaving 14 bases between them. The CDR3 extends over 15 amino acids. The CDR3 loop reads CASSPRLGGTDTQYF. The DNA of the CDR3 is TGTGCCAGCAGCCCGCGGTTGGGAGGCACAGATACGCAGTATTTT.

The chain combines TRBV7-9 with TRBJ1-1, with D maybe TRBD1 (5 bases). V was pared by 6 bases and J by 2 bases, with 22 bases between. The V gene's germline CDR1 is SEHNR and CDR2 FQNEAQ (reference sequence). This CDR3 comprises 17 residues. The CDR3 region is CASRILDSLPLNTEAFF. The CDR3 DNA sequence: TGTGCCAGCAGGATTCTTGACAGCCTACCACTTAACACTGAAGCTTTCTTT.

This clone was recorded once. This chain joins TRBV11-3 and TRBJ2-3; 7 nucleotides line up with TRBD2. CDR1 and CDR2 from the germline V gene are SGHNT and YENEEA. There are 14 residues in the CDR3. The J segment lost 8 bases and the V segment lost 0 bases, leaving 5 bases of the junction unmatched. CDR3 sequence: CASSLERGTGTQYF. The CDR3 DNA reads TGTGCCAGCAGCTTAGAGCGGGGGACGGGTACGCAGTATTTT.

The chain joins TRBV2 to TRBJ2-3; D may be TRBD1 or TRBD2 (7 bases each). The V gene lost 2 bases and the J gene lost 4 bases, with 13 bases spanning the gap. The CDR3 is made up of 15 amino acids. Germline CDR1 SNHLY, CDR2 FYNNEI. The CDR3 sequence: CASSEQGGRADTQYF. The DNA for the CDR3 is TGTGCCAGCAGTGAACAGGGGGGGCGGGCAGATACGCAGTATTTT.

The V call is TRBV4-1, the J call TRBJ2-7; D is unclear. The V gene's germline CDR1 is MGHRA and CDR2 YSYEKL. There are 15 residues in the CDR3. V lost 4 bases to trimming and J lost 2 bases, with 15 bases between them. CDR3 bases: TGCGCCAGCAGCCCCGGCTGGGTGGACGCCTACGAGCAGTACTTC. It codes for CASSPGWVDAYEQYF.

CDR3 bases: TGCAGCGTTGAGGGCCTGAGCTCCTACGAGCAGTACTTC. It translates to CSVEGLSSYEQYF. V gene TRBV29-1 combines with J gene TRBJ2-7; no clear D. The CDR3 covers 13 residues. The germline V and J ends were trimmed by 3 bases and 0 bases, with 9 bases remaining between them. CDR1 is SQVTM, CDR2 ANQGSEA, per germline.

This CDR3 is CASSETSGADTQYF. The CDR3 nucleotides are TGTGCCAGCAGCGAAACTAGCGGAGCAGATACGCAGTATTTT. The rearrangement links TRBV11-3 to TRBJ2-3; 8 bases match TRBD2. Germline lookup yields CDR1 SGHNT and CDR2 YENEEA. Unmatched junction bases numbered 5, after V lost 5 bases and J lost 4 bases. The CDR3 loop spans 14 amino acids.